A selection of T cell receptor beta chains follows, all from one sample in a study of Graves' ophthalmopathy and Graves' hyperthyroidism. Each CDR3 protein is one row after TCRdb ran MiXCR on the multiplex PCR reads. The sample holds 500,000 to 800,000 distinct CDR3 sequences, 35% to 45% seen once. Sequencing input: peripheral blood. These receptors were taken from an adult man with Graves' ophthalmopathy. Both conserved end residues are part of each CDR3. A D gene is named only where the DNA matches it firmly. Where a row states a size, it is once, few, many or the class of an expanded clone; other rows omit it.

abundance	d_gene	v_gene	j_gene	CDR3nt	CDR3aa
many	NA	TRBV7-2	TRBJ2-2	TGTGCCAGCAGCTTTGCGGCGGCTCGGGGCACCGGGGAGCTGTTTTTT	CASSFAAARGTGELFF
many	NA	TRBV13	TRBJ1-2	TGTGCCAGCAGCCGACGGGCCCCCTGGGGCTATGGCTACACCTTC	CASSRRAPWGYGYTF
NA	TRBD1	TRBV7-9	TRBJ1-1	TGTGCCGGCAGCACGGGACAGGGGGCAGCTTTCTTT	CAGSTGQGAAFF
many	NA	TRBV19	TRBJ1-6	TGTGCCAGTAGTGTTGGATTTTCACCCCTCCACTTT	CASSVGFSPLHF
NA	NA	TRBV29-1	TRBJ1-2	TGCAGCGTTGTGGGGGCGCGTAACTATGGCTACACCTTC	CSVVGARNYGYTF
many	NA	TRBV10-3	TRBJ1-5	TGTGCCAGCAGCGCCGCGGGGGGGAGTCAGCCCCAGCATTTT	CASSAAGGSQPQHF
many	NA	TRBV2	TRBJ1-2	TGTGCCAGCACCACACCCGGGGCCCCAGGGAGATTGAACTATGGCTACACCTTC	CASTTPGAPGRLNYGYTF
many	NA	TRBV9	TRBJ2-7	TGTGCCAGCAGCCCGACAGGATTCTACGAGCAGTACTTC	CASSPTGFYEQYF
many	TRBD1	TRBV7-9	TRBJ2-5	TGTGCCAGCAGCTACCCCCCGGGACAGAACCTCCGGGAGACCCAGTACTTC	CASSYPPGQNLRETQYF
many	TRBD1	TRBV15	TRBJ1-2	TGTGCCACCAGCAAGAAATTAACAGGGGGCGACTATGGCTACACCTTC	CATSKKLTGGDYGYTF
few	NA	TRBV3-1	TRBJ1-5	TGTGCCAGCAGCCCCGGGGCAGGGGAGGATCAGCCCCAGCATTTT	CASSPGAGEDQPQHF
many	NA	TRBV2	TRBJ1-2	TGTGCCAGCACGCCGGATTATGGCTACACCTTC	CASTPDYGYTF
NA	TRBD1	TRBV25-1	TRBJ1-6	TGTGCCAGCAGGGACAGGGGTTCAACACCCCTCCACTTT	CASRDRGSTPLHF
once	TRBD1	TRBV19	TRBJ1-4	TGTGCCAGTAGTAGAACCCTGACAGGGTTTAATGAAAAACTGTTTTTT	CASSRTLTGFNEKLFF
NA	NA	TRBV11-3	TRBJ2-2	TGTGCCAGCAGCTTTGGGTGCGGGAACACCGGGGAGCTGTTTTTT	CASSFGCGNTGELFF
many	TRBD1	TRBV11-3	TRBJ1-1	TGTGCCAGCAGTCTCAGGGGGCCCAACACTGAAGCTTTCTTT	CASSLRGPNTEAFF
many	NA	TRBV7-9	TRBJ1-2	TGTGCCAGCAGCACCGGACAACGCTATGGCTACACCTTC	CASSTGQRYGYTF
many	NA	TRBV7-2	TRBJ2-5	TGTGCCAGCAGCTTAAGGCGCACGGGGTGGGAGACCCAGTACTTC	CASSLRRTGWETQYF
few	NA	TRBV7-8	TRBJ1-5	TGTGCCAGCAGCCGAATCCGGGACAAGAGACTAAATAGCAATCAGCCCCAGCATTTT	CASSRIRDKRLNSNQPQHF
many	NA	TRBV20-1	TRBJ1-1	TGCAGTGCTAGAGCGGGACACTCCAACACTGAAGCTTTCTTT	CSARAGHSNTEAFF
NA	NA	TRBV2	TRBJ1-3	TGTGCCAGCAGTTACGGTCCTACTACTGGAAACACCATATATTTT	CASSYGPTTGNTIYF
many	TRBD1	TRBV9	TRBJ1-2	TGTGCCAGCAGCCAGGGGGGGAATGGCTACACCTTC	CASSQGGNGYTF
few	NA	TRBV20-1	TRBJ1-2	TGCAGTGCCCCGAACGGGGGATCGGGCTATGGCTACACCTTC	CSAPNGGSGYGYTF
NA	NA	TRBV24-1	TRBJ1-5	TGTGCCACCAGTGATCCCCAGCATTTT	CATSDPQHF
NA	TRBD1	TRBV25-1	TRBJ2-3	TGTGCCAGCAGCATTGGCTATCGACAGGGAACAACAGATACGCAGTATTTT	CASSIGYRQGTTDTQYF
NA	TRBD2	TRBV2	TRBJ2-7	TGTGCCGGTGAAAGCGGGAGTCACGAGCAGTACTTC	CAGESGSHEQYF
many	NA	TRBV11-2	TRBJ1-6	TGTGCCAGCAGCTCGATACAGGGAAAACGTTCACCCCTCCACTTT	CASSSIQGKRSPLHF
NA	NA	TRBV10-3	TRBJ2-1	TGTGCCATCAGTGATCTGACTCTTTCCTACAATGAGCAGTTCTTC	CAISDLTLSYNEQFF
NA	NA	TRBV7-9	TRBJ2-5	TGTGCCAGCAGCTTAGCCTGGGGGGGCCTGTACCAAGAGACCCAGTACTTC	CASSLAWGGLYQETQYF
few	TRBD2	TRBV4-2	TRBJ2-2	TGTGCCAGCAGCCAAGATTGGACGGGACTAGCGGTGATAACGAACACCGGGGAGCTGTTTTTT	CASSQDWTGLAVITNTGELFF
NA	TRBD1	TRBV20-1	TRBJ2-2	TGCAGTGCGCAAAGACAGGGGCGGAACACCGGGGAGCTGTTTTTT	CSAQRQGRNTGELFF
NA	TRBD2	TRBV7-9	TRBJ2-3	TGTGCCAGCAGCTTTAGCGGGAGGATCGCAGATACGCAGTATTTT	CASSFSGRIADTQYF
NA	TRBD1	TRBV10-3	TRBJ1-3	TGTGCCAGCAGTCACAGGGGTTCTGGAAACACCATATATTTT	CASSHRGSGNTIYF
NA	TRBD1	TRBV29-1	TRBJ1-4	TGCAGCGTGACAGGGGAATATGAAAAACTGTTTTTT	CSVTGEYEKLFF
many	TRBD1	TRBV20-1	TRBJ1-1	TGCAGTGTGTCACAGGGGGCGGACACTGAAGCTTTCTTT	CSVSQGADTEAFF
many	NA	TRBV10-3	TRBJ1-2	TGTGCCATCAGTGAGTCTGGGCAGGGGCTCAGGAACACCTTC	CAISESGQGLRNTF